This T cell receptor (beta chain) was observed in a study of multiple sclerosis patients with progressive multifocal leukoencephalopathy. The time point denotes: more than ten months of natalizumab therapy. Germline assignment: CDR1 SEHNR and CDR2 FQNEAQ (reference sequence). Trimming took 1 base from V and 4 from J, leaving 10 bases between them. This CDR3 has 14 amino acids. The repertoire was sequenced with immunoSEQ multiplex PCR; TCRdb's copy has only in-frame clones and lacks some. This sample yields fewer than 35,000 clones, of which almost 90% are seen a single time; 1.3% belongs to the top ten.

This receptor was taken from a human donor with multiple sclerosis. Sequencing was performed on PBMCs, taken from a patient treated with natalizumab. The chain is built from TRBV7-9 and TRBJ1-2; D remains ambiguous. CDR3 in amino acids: CASSLVSLVYGYTF. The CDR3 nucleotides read TGTGCCAGCAGCTTAGTCTCCCTCGTCTATGGCTACACCTTC. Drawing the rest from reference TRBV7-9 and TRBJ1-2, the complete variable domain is DTGVSQNPRHKITKRGQNVTFRCDPISEHNRLYWYRQTLGQGPEFLTYFQNEAQLEKSRLLSDRFSAERPKGSFSTLEIQRTEQGDSAMYLCASSLVSLVYGYTFGSGTRLTVV.